These 21 T cell receptor beta chains share one sample of origin, sequenced in a study of vaccination effects on CD4 cells after COVID-19. TCRdb's copy holds only in-frame clones and misses some; the assay was immunoSEQ multiplex PCR. Here the sample spans 42,000 or so clones, 75% being singletons. Antigen-specific CD4+ T cells were expanded (with viral peptide pools) by the ViraFEST assay ahead of sequencing. Cells that had been cultured for less than eleven days were the source of isolated CD4+ T cells. A PCR test confirmed that the person had SARS-CoV-2 infection between March and December 2020. No antigen has been assigned to these receptors. The sequences come from CD4+ T cells from PBMCs cultured with a peptide pool, collected before COVID-19 vaccination. The receptors were sampled from a human donor who had a prior SARS-CoV-2 infection.

V and J are TRBV5-1 and TRBJ2-3; D is ambiguous. The CDR3 runs 12 residues. The V gene lost 3 bases and the J gene lost 3 bases, with 5 bases spanning the gap. Germline values: CDR1 SGHRS, CDR2 YFSETQ. The CDR3 nucleotides are TGCGCCAGCAGCTACGAAACAGATACGCAGTATTTT. Translated, it gives CASSYETDTQYF.

The V call is TRBV11-2, the J call TRBJ1-2, with a possible D match to TRBD1 (6 bases). Trimming took off 6 bases at V and 0 bases at J, with 14 bases between the two ends. The CDR3 sequence is 15 residues long. Per germline, CDR1 SGHAT and CDR2 FQNNGV. The CDR3 reads CASSLYRATNYGYTF. The CDR3 nucleotides read TGTGCCAGCAGTCTCTACAGGGCAACTAACTATGGCTACACCTTC.

The V and J genes are TRBV19 and TRBJ1-4, with 7 bases that match TRBD1. The V gene end was trimmed by 3 bases and the J gene end by 8 bases; junction bases not matched to a gene: 9. This CDR3 has 15 residues. Germline CDR1 is LNHDA and CDR2 is SQIVND (reference sequence). CDR3: CASSIGQAITEKLFF. The CDR3 DNA is TGTGCCAGTAGTATCGGACAGGCAATCACCGAAAAACTGTTTTTT.

This chain connects TRBV19 to TRBJ1-2; D not resolved. The CDR3 runs to 15 residues. Per the germline V gene, CDR1 is LNHDA and CDR2 is SQIVND (reference sequence). Trimming removed 4 bases at V and 9 bases at J, with 21 bases between. The CDR3 reads CASSSLGEPLRSYTF. In DNA form, the CDR3 reads TGTGCCAGTAGTAGTTTGGGAGAACCGCTTCGGAGCTACACCTTC.

This clone has a handful of counts. The chain carries TRBV5-6 and TRBJ1-6, with D tentatively TRBD1 (6 bases). The germline CDR1 and CDR2 sequences are SGHDT and YYEEEE. The CDR3 is 16 residues long. The V and J ends lost 0 bases and 2 bases respectively, with 9 bases between them. CDR3 nucleotide sequence: TGTGCCAGCAGCTTGGGGACAGAAACCTATAATTCACCCCTCCACTTT. Its protein is CASSLGTETYNSPLHF.

This clone was counted between two and nine times. The chain has TRBV2 and TRBJ1-2, with 10 bases matching TRBD1. V dropped 9 bases and J dropped 11; count of bases not matched to a gene: 9. This CDR3 has 12 residues. CDR1 and CDR2 from the germline V gene are SNHLY and FYNNEI. The CDR3 DNA follows: TGTGCCAGAACCGGGACAGGGGCCCTTTACACCTTC. Protein product: CARTGTGALYTF. Together with reference TRBV2 and TRBJ1-2, the CDR3 gives the full variable domain: EPEVTQTPSHQVTQMGQEVILRCVPISNHLYFYWYRQILGQKVEFLVSFYNNEISEKSEIFDDQFSVERPDGSNFTLKIRSTKLEDSAMYFCARTGTGALYTFGSGTRLTVV.

In this sample, this clone turned up a few times. V is TRBV19 and J is TRBJ1-1; D not resolved. The V gene lost 2 bases and the J gene lost 1 base, with 5 bases spanning the gap. This CDR3 is built from 13 residues. From germline, CDR1 is LNHDA and CDR2 SQIVND (reference sequence). CDR3 nucleotides: TGTGCCAGTAGTATAAATCAGAACACTGAAGCTTTCTTT. Translation gives CASSINQNTEAFF.

This clone was detected once. This sequence joins TRBV7-3 and TRBJ1-1; D gene ambiguous. The ends were cut back, 4 bases at V and 5 bases at J, with 11 bases in the middle. Germline V gene lookup returns CDR1 SGHTA and CDR2 FQGTGA. This CDR3 is 13 amino acids long. In DNA form, the CDR3 reads TGTGCCAGCAGCTCAGGACTCGGGACTGAAGCTTTCTTT. It translates to CASSSGLGTEAFF.

The chain couples TRBV7-6 to TRBJ2-5; the D gene is possibly TRBD2 (6 bases). The CDR3 length is 13 residues. The germline V and J ends were trimmed by 1 base and 4 bases, with 7 bases remaining between them. CDR1 is SGHVS and CDR2 is FNYEAQ in the germline V gene. The CDR3 DNA follows: TGTGCCAGCAGCTTAGGCGGGATAGAGACCCAGTACTTC. Residues: CASSLGGIETQYF.

This clone is medium-sized. The chain is built from TRBV10-3 and TRBJ1-6, with D possibly TRBD1 on 6 matching bases. Trimming pared 7 bases from V and 9 bases from J, leaving 10 bases between. The germline gives CDR1 ENHRY, CDR2 SYGVKD. The CDR3 is 12 residues long. The CDR3 loop is CAINRVGSPLHF. In nucleotides, the CDR3 is TGTGCCATCAACAGGGTGGGTTCACCCCTCCACTTT.

The rearrangement joins TRBV19 to TRBJ2-1; D call uncertain. The CDR3 is 15 amino acids. V was shortened by 7 bases and J by 5 bases, with 18 bases between the two germline ends. Germline loops: CDR1 LNHDA, CDR2 SQIVND (reference sequence). The CDR3 region is CASNLFGVGNNEQFF. The CDR3 DNA reads TGTGCCAGTAATCTCTTTGGTGTGGGTAACAATGAGCAGTTCTTC. Supplemented by reference TRBV19 and TRBJ2-1, the full variable domain reads DGGITQSPKYLFRKEGQNVTLSCEQNLNHDAMYWYRQDPGQGLRLIYYSQIVNDFQKGDIAEGYSVSREKKESFPLTVTSAQKNPTAFYLCASNLFGVGNNEQFFGPGTRLTVL.

In its sample, this clone was seen a few times. The chain combines TRBV5-6 with TRBJ2-3; tentative D call: TRBD1 (6 bases). Germline V gene sequence: CDR1 SGHDT, CDR2 YYEEEE. Trimming left V 1 base short and J 0 bases short, with 21 bases between. The CDR3 runs 19 residues. The CDR3 region is CASSLLNLLGAGSTDTQYF. The CDR3 nucleotides are TGTGCCAGCAGCTTGTTGAACCTTTTGGGGGCAGGAAGCACAGATACGCAGTATTTT.

The CDR3 coding sequence is TGTGCCAGCAGCTTAGCGAGACAACAGGTTGGGGAGCTGTTTTTT. It translates to CASSLARQQVGELFF. The rearrangement uses TRBV7-2 and TRBJ2-2, with D possibly being TRBD1 (5 bases). The CDR3 runs 15 residues. V was shortened by 0 bases and J by 8 bases, with 13 bases between the two germline ends. CDR1 and CDR2 (germline): SGHTA, FQGNSA.

This rearrangement joins TRBV7-9 to TRBJ2-5; possible D gene TRBD2, 6 bases. This CDR3 has 17 residues. CDR1 and CDR2 from the germline V gene are SEHNR and FQNEAQ (reference sequence). The ends were cut back, 0 bases at V and 1 base at J, with 15 bases in the middle. The CDR3 loop is CASSLAEGIWSQETQYF. CDR3 in DNA: TGTGCCAGCAGCTTAGCGGAGGGAATTTGGAGCCAAGAGACCCAGTACTTC. The complete variable domain, with remaining parts taken from reference TRBV7-9 and TRBJ2-5, reads DTGVSQNPRHKITKRGQNVTFRCDPISEHNRLYWYRQTLGQGPEFLTYFQNEAQLEKSRLLSDRFSAERPKGSFSTLEIQRTEQGDSAMYLCASSLAEGIWSQETQYFGPGTRLLVL.

The sample holds one count of this clone. CDR3: CASSLEFGEREQFF. CDR3 sequence (DNA): TGTGCCAGCAGCTTGGAGTTTGGGGAGCGTGAGCAGTTCTTC. The chain combines TRBV5-6 with TRBJ2-1; possibly TRBD2 for D (5 bases). CDR1 and CDR2 (germline): SGHDT, YYEEEE. The CDR3 is made up of 14 amino acids. Deletions cut 0 bases from V and 9 bases from J, with 13 bases between.

The J gene is TRBJ1-2, the V gene TRBV23-1; D is undetermined. TRBV23-1 is an ORF; its function is uncertain. The CDR3 sequence is 14 residues long. Trimming stripped 5 bases from V and 7 bases from J, with 17 bases between. This CDR3 reads CASSRLRGFSGYTF. In DNA form, the CDR3 reads TGCGCCAGCAGTAGGTTGCGCGGCTTCTCTGGCTACACCTTC.

The chain joins TRBV29-1 to TRBJ2-7, with 9 positions matching TRBD1. V was clipped by 0 bases and J by 4 bases; unmatched bases: 10. CDR3 length equals 16 residues. Germline V gene sequence: CDR1 SQVTM, CDR2 ANQGSEA. CDR3 sequence (DNA): TGCAGCGTTGAAGATCTCGGACAGGGGAGGCCTTACGAGCAGTACTTC. It codes for CSVEDLGQGRPYEQYF.

The chain joins TRBV27 to TRBJ2-3; possibly TRBD2 for D (5 bases). Germline CDR1 MNHEY, CDR2 SMNVEV (reference sequence). V was shortened by 1 base and J by 1 base, with 15 bases between the two germline ends. The CDR3 spans 17 residues. The DNA of the CDR3 is TGTGCCAGCAGTTTATTCTTGGGCACCGGGGGCACAGATACGCAGTATTTT. As protein: CASSLFLGTGGTDTQYF.

This chain connects TRBV6-5 to TRBJ2-7; either TRBD1 or TRBD2 may fit D (5 bases each). CDR1 is MNHEY and CDR2 is SVGAGI in the germline V gene. V was cut by 5 bases and J by 4 bases, with 18 bases left in between. This CDR3 contains 15 residues. CDR3 residues: CASSTGTWNRYEQYF. In DNA, the CDR3 is TGTGCCAGCAGTACCGGGACGTGGAACCGTTACGAGCAGTACTTC.

V and J are TRBV25-1 and TRBJ2-1, with D unclear. The germline CDR1 and CDR2 sequences are MGHDK and SYGVNS. CDR3 length: 13 residues. V dropped 3 bases and J dropped 9 bases, with 12 bases sitting between them. CDR3 sequence reads: CASSDLKRREQFF. The CDR3 DNA is TGTGCCAGCAGTGATCTCAAGCGACGTGAGCAGTTCTTC.

The V call is TRBV29-1, the J call TRBJ2-5; a weak D match, TRBD2 (5 bases). In germline, CDR1 is SQVTM, CDR2 ANQGSEA. Deletions cut 2 bases from V and 5 bases from J, with 6 bases between. The CDR3 is 11 residues long. The CDR3 spells CSVEPGETQYF. The CDR3 DNA follows: TGCAGCGTTGAACCGGGGGAGACCCAGTACTTC.